The 12 T cell receptor beta chains given below trace back to one sample, sequenced in a study of cytomegalovirus exposure and HLA in healthy donors. The PCR was carried out with 60 Vbeta primers and 13 Jbeta primers. Profiled with immunoSEQ multiplex PCR; TCRdb holds only in-frame clones, not every one. The data hold over 150,000 clones, with 70% to 80% observed a single time. What was sequenced was PBMCs. The origin of the receptors is a middle-aged man in good health and CMV-seronegative.

The chain couples TRBV29-1 to TRBJ1-2, with TRBD1 matching over 12 bases. V lost 6 bases to trimming and J lost 10 bases; unmatched junction nucleotides: 9. Germline V gives CDR1 SQVTM, CDR2 ANQGSEA. This CDR3 spans 13 amino acids. The DNA of the CDR3 is TGCAGCGTCGCCGCCGGGACAGGGGGCGTCTACACCTTC. This gives the protein CSVAAGTGGVYTF.

This clone was seen only a few times. The same CDR3 also results from other DNA sequences found in this sample. The chain carries TRBV20-1 and TRBJ1-1; D not resolved. Deletions cut 1 base from V and 5 bases from J, with 5 bases between. The CDR3 has 11 amino acids. CDR1 and CDR2 (germline): DFQATT, SNEGSKA (reference sequence). The CDR3 region has the DNA TGCAGTGCTAGAGGAGGGACTGAAGCTTTCTTT. As protein: CSARGGTEAFF.

This clone was seen repeatedly, ten times or more. The junction shows a germline mismatch at one end, possibly a read error. The CDR3 nucleotides read TGTGCTAGCAGCAGGGAGGGGGGTCGGGAGCAGTTCTTC. This translates into CASSREGGREQFF. The V and J genes are TRBV7-7 and TRBJ2-1, with a tentative D call TRBD2 (7 bases). Per the germline V gene, CDR1 is SSHAT and CDR2 is FNYEAQ (reference sequence). The CDR3 is 13 residues long.

This clone was picked up a small number of times. The chain has TRBV19 and TRBJ2-5; D possibly corresponds to TRBD2 (7 bases). There are 15 residues in the CDR3. Germline loops: CDR1 LNHDA, CDR2 SQIVND (reference sequence). Trimming took off 6 bases at V and 0 bases at J, with 14 bases between the two ends. The chain's CDR3 is CASRRGGRYQETQYF. CDR3 bases: TGTGCCAGTAGGAGGGGGGGCAGGTACCAAGAGACCCAGTACTTC.

This clone was seen only a few times. The chain carries TRBV2 and TRBJ1-4, with D tentatively TRBD1 (6 bases). In germline, CDR1 is SNHLY, CDR2 FYNNEI. With 8 bases removed from V and 8 bases from J, the gap between germline ends came to 12 bases. The CDR3 has 12 amino acids. CDR3 sequence reads: CASGGAKEKLFF. Here the CDR3 DNA reads TGTGCCAGCGGGGGGGCAAAGGAAAAACTGTTTTTT.

This chain uses TRBV5-1 with TRBJ1-3; 11 bases are a match to TRBD1. Germline V gives CDR1 SGHRS, CDR2 YFSETQ. This CDR3 has 17 amino acids. V shed 4 bases, J shed 4 bases, and the junction held 10 bases outside the gene matches. Here the CDR3 DNA reads TGCGCCAGCAGCCCCGGGACAGGGGGGCAAGGAGGAAACACCATATATTTT. Its translation is CASSPGTGGQGGNTIYF.

This chain connects TRBV29-1 to TRBJ1-2; TRBD1 matches at 8 bases. The CDR3 runs 15 residues. Losses at the gene ends were 2 bases for V and 0 bases for J; bases not matched to a gene: 5. From germline, CDR1 is SQVTM and CDR2 ANQGSEA. CDR3 amino acids: CSVEKQGVTNYGYTF. The CDR3 bases are TGCAGCGTTGAAAAACAGGGGGTGACTAACTATGGCTACACCTTC. The full variable domain, completed using reference TRBV29-1 and TRBJ1-2, is SAVISQKPSRDICQRGTSLTIQCQVDSQVTMMFWYRQQPGQSLTLIATANQGSEATYESGFVIDKFPISRPNLTFSTLTVSNMSPEDSSIYLCSVEKQGVTNYGYTFGSGTRLTVV.

This clone was seen only once. The V gene is TRBV29-1, the J gene TRBJ2-7; TRBD1 matches 7 bases. The CDR3 extends over 15 amino acids. J gave up 0 bases and V 2 bases, and 7 bases lay outside the gene matches. Germline CDR1 and CDR2: SQVTM and ANQGSEA. The CDR3 region is CSVESQGVSSYEQYF. The CDR3 nucleotides read TGCAGCGTTGAATCTCAGGGGGTTAGCTCCTACGAGCAGTACTTC.

This clone was found once. One end of the junction is discordant with germline, which a read error may explain. J is TRBJ2-1 and V is TRBV7-9, with no clear D. Per the germline V gene, CDR1 is SEHNR and CDR2 is FQNEAQ (reference sequence). The CDR3 totals 12 residues. Written as DNA, the CDR3 is TGTTCCAGCAGTTCACTCCTAAATGAGCAGTTCTTC. Protein sequence: CSSSSLLNEQFF.

V gene TRBV28 combines with J gene TRBJ2-7; D is possibly TRBD1 (6 bases). V was pared by 6 bases and J by 3 bases, with 12 bases between. There are 13 residues in the CDR3. The germline V gene encodes CDR1 MDHEN and CDR2 SYDVKM. The CDR3 protein is CASSPRDNYEQYF. DNA for the CDR3: TGTGCCAGCAGCCCCCGGGACAACTACGAGCAGTACTTC.

The gene calls are TRBV6-1 and TRBJ2-3; D call uncertain. This CDR3 contains 12 residues. Trimming took 8 bases from V and 0 from J, leaving 6 bases between them. Germline CDR1 and CDR2: MNHNS and SASEGT. The CDR3 nucleotides are TGTGCCAGCTCCCGTAGCACAGATACGCAGTATTTT. It encodes CASSRSTDTQYF.

This clone was counted once. The chain recombines TRBV2 with TRBJ2-1, with D maybe TRBD2 (6 bases). Germline V CDR1 and CDR2: SNHLY, FYNNEI. The CDR3 has 13 amino acids. The germline V and J ends were trimmed by 6 bases and 5 bases, with 11 bases remaining between them. The CDR3 nucleotides are TGTGCCAGCAGCGGGGGATCTAACAATGAGCAGTTCTTC. It codes for CASSGGSNNEQFF.